The subject of this entry is one T cell receptor beta chain. No antigen is known for it. The table came from immunoSEQ multiplex PCR; TCRdb's copy has only in-frame clones and leaves some out. The table includes roughly 65,000 clones, approximately 87% detected once. These data belong to a study of T cell responses to AZD1222 COVID-19 vaccine. Per germline, CDR1 MNHNY and CDR2 SVGAGI (reference sequence). The CDR3 consists of 10 residues. V was clipped by 6 bases and J by 4 bases, with 3 bases between them. Findings and limits, study-wide: Elevations in Spike-specific TCR breadth and depth followed administration of two AZD1222 doses. Only six individuals given AZD1222 were seropositive at baseline. Donors were largely white British and mainly female; clonal diversity was possibly underestimated.

This TCR was recovered from an adult who received the AZD1222 COVID-19 vaccine. This chain links TRBV6-6 with TRBJ1-1; D is unclear. Sequenced material: peripheral blood, taken 28 days after the second AZD1222 dose. The CDR3 DNA reads as TGTGCCAGCAGCCTCACTGAAGCTTTCTTT. This codes for CASSLTEAFF.